Below are 15 T cell receptor beta chains sequenced from a single sample in a study of human T cells and chemical hapten exposure. The time point here: pre-sensitization, week 0. Treatment meaning: therapeutic diphenylcyclopropenone sensitization with weekly scalp DPC. Unfractionated whole blood yielded the extracted total RNA. TCRdb re-called the RACE reads with MiXCR, one entry per CDR3 protein. The sample records tens of thousands of distinct CDR3 sequences, around 10% being singletons. Sequenced here: whole blood, sampled in connection with sensitization to the hapten diphenylcyclopropenone (DPC). Receptors originate from a man aged 50-60 years with alopecia areata. Some clones in this sample may be carry-over from other donors' samples.

In its sample, this clonotype was seen a few times. The genes are TRBV25-1 and TRBJ2-3, with 7 bases that match TRBD2. CDR3 length: 14 residues. J gave up 2 bases and V 4 bases, and 3 bases lay outside the gene matches. Per germline, CDR1 MGHDK and CDR2 SYGVNS. Here the CDR3 DNA reads TGTGCCAGCAGTGGCCTAGCGGACACAGATACGCAGTATTTT. This translates into CASSGLADTDTQYF. Looking up the rest from reference TRBV25-1 and TRBJ2-3 gives the full variable domain: EADIYQTPRYLVIGTGKKITLECSQTMGHDKMYWYQQDPGMELHLIHYSYGVNSTEKGDLSSESTVSRIRTEHFPLTLESARPSHTSQYLCASSGLADTDTQYFGPGTRLTVL.

This clonotype has ten or more counts. The V and J genes are TRBV4-1 and TRBJ2-2, with a tentative D call TRBD1 (6 bases). This CDR3 comprises 15 residues. V shed 3 bases and J shed 6 bases, with 14 bases lying between them. Germline loops: CDR1 MGHRA, CDR2 YSYEKL. The DNA of the CDR3 is TGCGCCAGCAGCCAGGATACAGGGTACTCCGGGGAGCTGTTTTTT. The encoded protein is CASSQDTGYSGELFF.

This clonotype turned up a few times. The V call is TRBV12-3 or TRBV12-4, the J call TRBJ1-4, with TRBD1 identical over 9 bases. The CDR3 loop spans 15 amino acids. V shed 6 bases, J shed 9 bases, and the junction held 11 bases outside the gene matches. CDR3 DNA sequence: TGTGCCAGCAGAGGTGCCGGGACAGGGAGGCAAAAACTGTTTTTT. Amino acid sequence: CASRGAGTGRQKLFF.

This clonotype was counted ten times or more. The chain combines TRBV19 with TRBJ2-1; TRBD1 matches 10 bases. This CDR3 region has 15 residues. The junction had 5 bases not matched to a gene; V was cut back by 4 bases and J by 5 bases. From germline, CDR1 is LNHDA and CDR2 SQIVND (reference sequence). As DNA, the CDR3 is TGTGCCAGTAGTAGGGGACAGGGGCCTCACAATGAGCAGTTCTTC. Its protein is CASSRGQGPHNEQFF.

This chain uses TRBV7-9 with TRBJ2-1; 10 bases are a match to TRBD2. The germline V gene has CDR1 SEHNR and CDR2 FQNEAQ (reference sequence). The CDR3 is 15 amino acids. Losses at the gene ends were 8 bases for V and 4 bases for J; bases not matched to a gene: 8. CDR3 sequence reads: CASGTGLATYNEQFF. In DNA form, the CDR3 reads TGTGCCAGCGGGACGGGACTAGCGACATACAATGAGCAGTTCTTC.

The chain carries TRBV11-2 and TRBJ2-7; D gene uncertain. V gave up 5 bases and J gave up 2 bases, with 13 bases separating them. The CDR3 is 14 residues long. Looked up from germline, CDR1 is SGHAT and CDR2 is FQNNGV. CDR3 DNA: TGTGCCAGCAGCGACACCCTCTATCCCTACGAGCAGTACTTC. This encodes CASSDTLYPYEQYF. The whole variable domain, filled in from reference TRBV11-2 and TRBJ2-7, reads EAGVAQSPRYKIIEKRQSVAFWCNPISGHATLYWYQQILGQGPKLLIQFQNNGVVDDSQLPKDRFSAERLKGVDSTLKIQPAKLEDSAVYLCASSDTLYPYEQYFGPGTRLTVT.

The rearrangement uses TRBV7-3 and TRBJ2-6; no reliable D call. The CDR3 runs to 15 residues. V was clipped by 6 bases and J by 0 bases, with 9 bases between them. Germline V gene sequence: CDR1 SGHTA, CDR2 FQGTGA. The CDR3 region is CASSPDISGANVLTF. The CDR3 coding sequence is TGTGCCAGCAGTCCCGACATCTCTGGGGCCAACGTCCTGACTTTC. The whole variable domain, filled in from reference TRBV7-3 and TRBJ2-6, reads GAGVSQTPSNKVTEKGKYVELRCDPISGHTALYWYRQSLGQGPEFLIYFQGTGAADDSGLPNDRFFAVRPEGSVSTLKIQRTERGDSAVYLCASSPDISGANVLTFGAGSRLTVL.

In its sample, this clonotype was seen many times. V and J are TRBV18 and TRBJ2-2; unclear D gene. Germline CDR1 and CDR2: KGHSH and LQKENI. V lost 1 base to trimming and J lost 5 bases, with 11 bases between them. CDR3 size: 15 residues. The CDR3 loop reads CASSPRGSPTGELFF. CDR3 nucleotide sequence: TGTGCCAGCTCACCACGCGGCAGCCCAACCGGGGAGCTGTTTTTT. Full variable domain (outside the CDR3, taken from reference TRBV18 and TRBJ2-2): NAGVMQNPRHLVRRRGQEARLRCSPMKGHSHVYWYRQLPEEGLKFMVYLQKENIIDESGMPKERFSAEFPKEGPSILRIQQVVRGDSAAYFCASSPRGSPTGELFFGEGSRLTVL.

The chain combines TRBV7-9 with TRBJ1-1, with D unclear. Deletions cut 1 base from V and 4 bases from J, with 4 bases between. This CDR3 region has 12 residues. Germline V gene data show CDR1 as SEHNR and CDR2 as FQNEAQ (reference sequence). The CDR3 sequence: CASSLDSTEAFF. In DNA, the CDR3 is TGTGCCAGCAGCTTAGACAGCACTGAAGCTTTCTTT.

Concerning this clonotype: Given a much more abundant clone one base away, this may be a read error. This chain connects TRBV4-2 to TRBJ2-2; no clear D. With 0 bases removed from V and 1 base from J, the gap between germline ends came to 15 bases. Per the germline V gene, CDR1 is LGHNA and CDR2 is YNFKEQ. CDR3 length equals 18 residues. This chain's CDR3 is CASSQDPRELENTGELFF. The CDR3 coding sequence is TGTGCCAGCAGCCAAGATCCTAGGGAATTAGAGAACACCGGGGAGCTGTTTTTT.

This clonotype occurred a few times. This chain links TRBV6-2 or TRBV6-3 with TRBJ2-1, with D perhaps given as TRBD1 or TRBD2 (5 bases each). V was trimmed by 10 bases and J by 0 bases, leaving 16 bases between them. The CDR3 sequence is 15 residues long. Germline loops: CDR1 MNHEY, CDR2 SVGEGT. The CDR3 nucleotides read TGTGCCACCTTGAGGGGATTAAGCTCCTACAATGAGCAGTTCTTC. It specifies CATLRGLSSYNEQFF.

This clonotype was seen repeatedly, ten times or more. The V call is TRBV7-2, the J call TRBJ2-1; D might be TRBD1 (5 bases). With 5 bases removed from V and 10 bases from J, the gap between germline ends came to 12 bases. Germline V gives CDR1 SGHTA, CDR2 FQGNSA. CDR3 length: 12 amino acids. The CDR3 coding sequence is TGTGCCAGCAGCCCTGGGGCCCTCGAGCAGTTCTTC. It encodes CASSPGALEQFF.

The rearrangement joins TRBV11-3 to TRBJ2-7; possibly TRBD1 for D (6 bases). The CDR3 covers 14 residues. Germline CDR1 and CDR2: SGHNT and YENEEA. V was shortened by 0 bases and J by 6 bases, with 12 bases between the two germline ends. CDR3 DNA: TGTGCCAGCAGCTTAGATTTGGGGGCTGGCGAGCAGTACTTC. Translating gives CASSLDLGAGEQYF.

There are many counts of this clonotype. The rearrangement uses TRBV28 and TRBJ2-1; 9 bases fit TRBD2. The CDR3 spans 15 residues. V shed 4 bases and J 8 bases; nucleotides not matched to a gene: 9. Germline V gene lookup returns CDR1 MDHEN and CDR2 SYDVKM. CDR3 protein: CASSSLSGRTDEQFF. The CDR3 DNA follows: TGTGCCAGCAGTTCCCTAAGCGGGAGGACAGATGAGCAGTTCTTC.

This clonotype was recorded many times. The chain combines TRBV20-1 with TRBJ2-1; a possible D gene is TRBD2 (6 bases). The CDR3 consists of 13 residues. CDR1 is DFQATT and CDR2 is SNEGSKA in the germline V gene (reference sequence). CDR3 nucleotides: TGCACTCCCTATCGGGGAGGCTACAATGAGCAGTTCTTC. Residues: CTPYRGGYNEQFF.